This is a list of T cell receptor beta chains from one sample in a study of shared clonotypes between healthy human individuals. The assay was immunoSEQ multiplex PCR, and TCRdb's table has in-frame clones only and misses some. This table holds some 200,000 clones, 66% found once. Sample: memory CD4+ T cells sorted from blood. All receptors come from a man aged 25 to 40 in good health. Both conserved end residues are part of each CDR3. D genes are given only for firm matches. Rows give clone size only sometimes, using once, few, many, or a class for an expanded clone.

j_call: TRBJ2-2
v_call: TRBV6-5
cdr3_length: 16
d_call: -
clone_size: -
cdr3_aa: CASSYSDRIILGELFF
cdr3_nt: TGTGCCAGCAGTTACTCCGACCGCATAATCCTGGGGGAGCTGTTTTTT

j_call: TRBJ2-7
v_call: TRBV11-2
cdr3_length: 19
d_call: TRBD2
clone_size: many
cdr3_aa: CASSLVFGSWGGRAGEQYF
cdr3_nt: TGTGCCAGCAGCTTAGTCTTCGGAAGTTGGGGCGGGAGGGCCGGTGAGCAGTACTTC

j_call: TRBJ2-1
v_call: TRBV9
cdr3_length: 14
d_call: -
clone_size: -
cdr3_aa: CASSPTARGAEQFF
cdr3_nt: TGTGCCAGCAGTCCCACTGCACGGGGCGCGGAGCAGTTCTTC

j_call: TRBJ1-5
v_call: TRBV18
cdr3_length: 14
d_call: -
clone_size: medium-sized
cdr3_aa: CASSPLSENQPQHF
cdr3_nt: TGTGCCAGCTCACCATTGTCAGAAAATCAGCCCCAGCATTTT

j_call: TRBJ2-3
v_call: TRBV10-3
cdr3_length: 12
d_call: -
clone_size: -
cdr3_aa: CATGQSTDTQYF
cdr3_nt: TGTGCCACCGGACAGTCCACAGATACGCAGTATTTT

j_call: TRBJ2-1
v_call: TRBV9
cdr3_length: 13
d_call: -
clone_size: -
cdr3_aa: CASSVTFSNEQFF
cdr3_nt: TGTGCCAGCAGCGTTACGTTTAGTAATGAGCAGTTCTTC

j_call: TRBJ1-1
v_call: TRBV11-2
cdr3_length: 14
d_call: TRBD1
clone_size: -
cdr3_aa: CASSLYRDSLEAFF
cdr3_nt: TGTGCCAGCAGCCTATACCGGGACAGCCTTGAAGCTTTCTTT

j_call: TRBJ2-2
v_call: TRBV14
cdr3_length: 18
d_call: TRBD2
clone_size: once
cdr3_aa: CASSPRWRSGRQNGELFF
cdr3_nt: TGTGCCAGCAGCCCGCGATGGAGGAGCGGGAGGCAGAACGGGGAGCTGTTTTTT

j_call: TRBJ2-2
v_call: TRBV5-5
cdr3_length: 17
d_call: TRBD1
clone_size: -
cdr3_aa: CASSLARQGVNTGELFF
cdr3_nt: TGTGCCAGCAGCTTGGCCCGGCAGGGGGTGAACACCGGGGAGCTGTTTTTT

j_call: TRBJ2-1
v_call: TRBV19
cdr3_length: 15
d_call: TRBD2
clone_size: -
cdr3_aa: CASSMLSGPYNEQFF
cdr3_nt: TGTGCCAGTAGTATGCTTAGCGGGCCATACAATGAGCAGTTCTTC

j_call: TRBJ2-7
v_call: TRBV19
cdr3_length: 17
d_call: TRBD2
clone_size: few
cdr3_aa: CASAPGLAGTRSYEQYF
cdr3_nt: TGTGCCAGTGCCCCGGGGCTTGCCGGGACTAGATCCTACGAGCAGTACTTC

j_call: TRBJ2-7
v_call: TRBV5-5
cdr3_length: 14
d_call: TRBD2
clone_size: -
cdr3_aa: CASSPTSGSYEQYF
cdr3_nt: TGTGCCAGCAGCCCCACTAGCGGGAGCTACGAGCAGTACTTC

j_call: TRBJ1-1
v_call: TRBV28
cdr3_length: 15
d_call: -
clone_size: -
cdr3_aa: CASRPPGTLNTEAFF
cdr3_nt: TGTGCCAGCAGGCCCCCCGGGACACTTAACACTGAAGCTTTCTTT

j_call: TRBJ2-3
v_call: TRBV2
cdr3_length: 16
d_call: TRBD2
clone_size: -
cdr3_aa: CASRALAGGSTDTQYF
cdr3_nt: TGTGCCAGCAGAGCTCTAGCGGGAGGGAGCACAGATACGCAGTATTTT

j_call: TRBJ1-5
v_call: TRBV5-1
cdr3_length: 15
d_call: -
clone_size: -
cdr3_aa: CASRADGKRDQPQHF
cdr3_nt: TGCGCCAGCAGAGCGGACGGAAAAAGGGATCAGCCCCAGCATTTT

j_call: TRBJ2-7
v_call: TRBV6-5
cdr3_length: 15
d_call: TRBD2
clone_size: -
cdr3_aa: CASMSSGASSYEQYF
cdr3_nt: TGTGCCAGCATGAGTAGCGGGGCTAGCTCCTACGAGCAGTACTTC

j_call: TRBJ2-3
v_call: TRBV5-4
cdr3_length: 18
d_call: TRBD1
clone_size: few
cdr3_aa: CASSLGARGRGKADTQYF
cdr3_nt: TGTGCCAGCAGCTTAGGGGCCAGGGGGCGAGGGAAGGCAGATACGCAGTATTTT

j_call: TRBJ1-1
v_call: TRBV5-6
cdr3_length: 17
d_call: -
clone_size: once
cdr3_aa: CASSLGELRLTNTEAFF
cdr3_nt: TGTGCCAGCAGCCTAGGGGAATTACGGCTTACGAACACTGAAGCTTTCTTT

j_call: TRBJ2-3
v_call: TRBV27
cdr3_length: 15
d_call: TRBD2
clone_size: -
cdr3_aa: CASSLTGLAGGTQYF
cdr3_nt: TGTGCCAGCAGTTTAACGGGACTAGCGGGAGGTACGCAGTATTTT

j_call: TRBJ1-1
v_call: TRBV9
cdr3_length: 14
d_call: -
clone_size: many
cdr3_aa: CASSVGGQNTEAFF
cdr3_nt: TGTGCCAGCAGCGTAGGGGGCCAGAACACTGAAGCTTTCTTT

j_call: TRBJ1-2
v_call: TRBV7-3
cdr3_length: 14
d_call: TRBD1
clone_size: -
cdr3_aa: CASSLVAGQGANTF
cdr3_nt: TGTGCCAGCAGCTTAGTAGCGGGACAGGGGGCGAACACCTTC

j_call: TRBJ2-3
v_call: TRBV10-3
cdr3_length: 16
d_call: -
clone_size: -
cdr3_aa: CAISEGRGRGTDTQYF
cdr3_nt: TGTGCCATCAGTGAGGGGAGGGGGCGCGGCACAGATACGCAGTATTTT

j_call: TRBJ2-5
v_call: TRBV5-5
cdr3_length: 14
d_call: TRBD1
clone_size: -
cdr3_aa: CASSFTGGAETQYF
cdr3_nt: TGTGCCAGCAGCTTTACAGGGGGCGCGGAGACCCAGTACTTC

j_call: TRBJ2-7
v_call: TRBV7-8
cdr3_length: 18
d_call: TRBD2
clone_size: -
cdr3_aa: CASSSAGPSGRVSYEQYF
cdr3_nt: TGTGCCAGCAGCTCGGCCGGACCTAGCGGGAGGGTCTCCTACGAGCAGTACTTC

j_call: TRBJ2-2
v_call: TRBV5-6
cdr3_length: 16
d_call: -
clone_size: once
cdr3_aa: CASSLDARTNTGELFF
cdr3_nt: TGTGCCAGCAGCTTGGACGCACGAACGAACACCGGGGAGCTGTTTTTT

j_call: TRBJ2-1
v_call: TRBV10-2
cdr3_length: 14
d_call: TRBD2
clone_size: -
cdr3_aa: CASNGAGGRLEQFF
cdr3_nt: TGCGCCAGCAACGGAGCGGGAGGTCGCCTTGAGCAGTTCTTC

j_call: TRBJ1-5
v_call: TRBV19
cdr3_length: 14
d_call: -
clone_size: -
cdr3_aa: CASSIQAGGQPQHF
cdr3_nt: TGTGCCAGTAGTATTCAGGCTGGGGGTCAGCCCCAGCATTTT

j_call: TRBJ2-7
v_call: TRBV15
cdr3_length: 15
d_call: -
clone_size: once
cdr3_aa: CATSEGGGRFYEQYF
cdr3_nt: TGTGCCACCAGCGAGGGGGGCGGTCGGTTCTACGAGCAGTACTTC

j_call: TRBJ2-1
v_call: TRBV5-5
cdr3_length: 18
d_call: TRBD2
clone_size: -
cdr3_aa: CASSLVLAGVPSYNEQFF
cdr3_nt: TGTGCCAGCAGCTTGGTTTTAGCGGGAGTCCCCTCCTACAATGAGCAGTTCTTC

j_call: TRBJ1-1
v_call: TRBV2
cdr3_length: 13
d_call: TRBD1
clone_size: -
cdr3_aa: CASSSDRGLLAFF
cdr3_nt: TGTGCCAGCAGCTCGGACAGGGGGCTTTTAGCTTTCTTT

j_call: TRBJ1-1
v_call: TRBV19
cdr3_length: 12
d_call: -
clone_size: once
cdr3_aa: CASSIVAGSAFF
cdr3_nt: TGTGCCAGTAGTATCGTTGCGGGGTCGGCTTTCTTT

j_call: TRBJ1-5
v_call: TRBV6-1
cdr3_length: 14
d_call: TRBD1
clone_size: -
cdr3_aa: CASSAAGGNQPQHF
cdr3_nt: TGTGCCAGCAGTGCGGCAGGGGGGAATCAGCCCCAGCATTTT

j_call: TRBJ2-2
v_call: TRBV7-6
cdr3_length: 15
d_call: TRBD2
clone_size: few
cdr3_aa: CASSASGRSTGELFF
cdr3_nt: TGTGCCAGCAGCGCTAGCGGGAGGTCCACCGGGGAGCTGTTTTTT

j_call: TRBJ2-2
v_call: TRBV6-1
cdr3_length: 15
d_call: -
clone_size: few
cdr3_aa: CASTGEAGVPGELFF
cdr3_nt: TGTGCCAGCACTGGAGAGGCGGGTGTACCCGGGGAGCTGTTTTTT

j_call: TRBJ1-4
v_call: TRBV9
cdr3_length: 16
d_call: -
clone_size: -
cdr3_aa: CASSVDPKATNEKLFF
cdr3_nt: TGTGCCAGCAGCGTAGACCCAAAAGCAACTAATGAAAAACTGTTTTTT

j_call: TRBJ2-3
v_call: TRBV4-2
cdr3_length: 17
d_call: TRBD2
clone_size: -
cdr3_aa: CASSQELAGGSTDTQYF
cdr3_nt: TGTGCCAGCAGCCAAGAACTAGCGGGAGGCAGCACAGATACGCAGTATTTT

j_call: TRBJ2-1
v_call: TRBV11-2
cdr3_length: 15
d_call: TRBD1
clone_size: -
cdr3_aa: CASSPWDSPYNEQFF
cdr3_nt: TGTGCCAGCAGCCCGTGGGACAGCCCCTACAATGAGCAGTTCTTC

j_call: TRBJ2-5
v_call: TRBV7-9
cdr3_length: 15
d_call: TRBD1
clone_size: few
cdr3_aa: CASSLATGGRETQYF
cdr3_nt: TGTGCCAGCAGCTTAGCAACAGGGGGCCGAGAGACCCAGTACTTC

j_call: TRBJ2-7
v_call: TRBV4-2
cdr3_length: 14
d_call: -
clone_size: -
cdr3_aa: CASSQPGQAYEQYF
cdr3_nt: TGTGCCAGCAGCCAACCCGGACAAGCCTACGAGCAGTACTTC

j_call: TRBJ2-2
v_call: TRBV5-4
cdr3_length: 14
d_call: -
clone_size: -
cdr3_aa: CASSLDVSSGELFF
cdr3_nt: TGTGCCAGCAGCTTGGATGTATCGAGCGGGGAGCTGTTTTTT

j_call: TRBJ1-1
v_call: TRBV27
cdr3_length: 15
d_call: -
clone_size: -
cdr3_aa: CASSLFVGENTEAFF
cdr3_nt: TGTGCCAGCAGTTTATTCGTGGGGGAAAACACTGAAGCTTTCTTT

j_call: TRBJ2-1
v_call: TRBV11-2
cdr3_length: 11
d_call: -
clone_size: -
cdr3_aa: CASSFHNEQFF
cdr3_nt: TGTGCCAGCAGCTTTCACAATGAGCAGTTCTTC

j_call: TRBJ2-7
v_call: TRBV29-1
cdr3_length: 13
d_call: TRBD2
clone_size: -
cdr3_aa: CSAGTSSAYEQYF
cdr3_nt: TGCAGCGCAGGGACTAGCAGCGCCTACGAGCAGTACTTC

j_call: TRBJ2-3
v_call: TRBV4-1
cdr3_length: 14
d_call: -
clone_size: -
cdr3_aa: CASSLNRYTDTQYF
cdr3_nt: TGCGCCAGCAGCCTCAATCGCTACACAGATACGCAGTATTTT

j_call: TRBJ2-7
v_call: TRBV29-1
cdr3_length: 13
d_call: -
clone_size: few
cdr3_aa: CSVVGLLRDEQYF
cdr3_nt: TGCAGCGTTGTAGGATTATTGAGGGACGAGCAGTACTTC

j_call: TRBJ1-1
v_call: TRBV6-6
cdr3_length: 11
d_call: -
clone_size: -
cdr3_aa: CASSRDGEAFF
cdr3_nt: TGTGCCAGCAGTCGTGACGGAGAAGCTTTCTTT

j_call: TRBJ2-2
v_call: TRBV29-1
cdr3_length: 12
d_call: -
clone_size: once
cdr3_aa: CSVDGVRGELFF
cdr3_nt: TGCAGCGTTGACGGGGTACGAGGGGAGCTGTTTTTT

j_call: TRBJ2-1
v_call: TRBV28
cdr3_length: 13
d_call: -
clone_size: few
cdr3_aa: CASRPPGYNEQFF
cdr3_nt: TGTGCCAGCAGACCTCCGGGTTACAATGAGCAGTTCTTC

j_call: TRBJ1-5
v_call: TRBV19
cdr3_length: 16
d_call: -
clone_size: few
cdr3_aa: CASRRQDSYSNQPQHF
cdr3_nt: TGTGCCAGTCGGAGACAGGATAGCTATAGCAATCAGCCCCAGCATTTT

j_call: TRBJ2-7
v_call: TRBV14
cdr3_length: 15
d_call: -
clone_size: -
cdr3_aa: CASSQETTGWDEQYF
cdr3_nt: TGTGCCAGCAGCCAAGAAACCACAGGTTGGGACGAGCAGTACTTC

j_call: TRBJ1-2
v_call: TRBV6-1
cdr3_length: 14
d_call: -
clone_size: -
cdr3_aa: CASSESDRTGGYTF
cdr3_nt: TGTGCCAGCAGTGAATCGGATCGCACGGGTGGCTACACCTTC

j_call: TRBJ2-2
v_call: TRBV5-1
cdr3_length: 14
d_call: -
clone_size: -
cdr3_aa: CASSVRGATGELFF
cdr3_nt: TGCGCCAGCAGCGTACGGGGCGCCACCGGGGAGCTGTTTTTT

j_call: TRBJ1-2
v_call: TRBV27
cdr3_length: 13
d_call: -
clone_size: -
cdr3_aa: CASSFRGSYGYTF
cdr3_nt: TGTGCCAGCAGTTTCCGGGGATCCTATGGCTACACCTTC

j_call: TRBJ1-5
v_call: TRBV29-1
cdr3_length: 14
d_call: -
clone_size: few
cdr3_aa: CSVRSGGSNQPQHF
cdr3_nt: TGCAGCGTCCGGTCGGGGGGCAGCAATCAGCCCCAGCATTTT

j_call: TRBJ2-1
v_call: TRBV10-1
cdr3_length: 13
d_call: TRBD2
clone_size: once
cdr3_aa: CASSILAGGAQFF
cdr3_nt: TGCGCCAGCAGTATCCTAGCGGGAGGAGCGCAGTTCTTC

j_call: TRBJ2-7
v_call: TRBV5-1
cdr3_length: 15
d_call: TRBD1
clone_size: -
cdr3_aa: CASSLLGTASYEQYF
cdr3_nt: TGCGCCAGCAGCTTGCTAGGGACAGCGAGTTACGAGCAGTACTTC